Below, 14 T cell receptor beta chains from the same sample are listed, as sequenced in a study of T cell repertoires in cytomegalovirus infection (dated by TCRdb to between 2018 and 2021). Antigen specificity for these receptors is unknown. The meaning of the sample's treatment or condition label: in vitro stimulation with specific CMV peptide epitopes to enrich CMV-specific T cells. Instrument on record: Illumina HiSeq 1500. The public reads were reprocessed in TCRdb via fastp at Q25 and MiXCR, keeping in-frame beta chains. Rows matching on CDR3 protein sequence are summarized as one entry with the most common DNA and genes. This sample gives 69,000 or so distinct CDR3 sequences in total; around 30% of them show up just once. The ten largest clones add up to 45% to 75% of the sample. The sample here was CD8+ T cells from cultured PBMCs, taken from culture after CMV antigen stimulation. The receptors come from a human donor in good health (CMV status not recorded). Some clones in this sample may be carry-over from other donors' samples.

Only one count was recorded for this clonotype. The chain carries TRBV27 and TRBJ1-1, with D perhaps TRBD1 (5 bases). This CDR3 has 16 amino acids. Trimming removed 2 bases from V and 4 bases from J, with 17 bases in between. Germline CDR1 is MNHEY and CDR2 is SMNVEV (reference sequence). The CDR3 region is CASSLRGRDKGTEAFF. In DNA, the CDR3 is TGTGCCAGCAGTTTACGGGGACGGGATAAGGGCACTGAAGCTTTCTTT.

This clonotype was seen a handful of times. The rearrangement joins TRBV6-1 to TRBJ2-7, with TRBD1 matching over 11 bases. With 6 bases clipped from V and 1 base from J, the junction kept 11 bases outside the gene matches. The CDR3 has 17 amino acids. Germline loops: CDR1 MNHNS, CDR2 SASEGT. In DNA, the CDR3 is TGTGCCAGCAGCAACCGGGACAGGGGGTATGGTTCCTACGAGCAGTACTTC. Translated, it gives CASSNRDRGYGSYEQYF.

This clonotype has just a few counts. The chain has TRBV6-6 and TRBJ2-5; D is possibly TRBD2 (6 bases). Germline lookup yields CDR1 MNHNY and CDR2 SVGAGI (reference sequence). Trimming removed 0 bases at V and 4 bases at J, with 9 bases between. This CDR3 contains 14 residues. The CDR3 region has the DNA TGTGCCAGCAGTTACTCGCCGGGGGTAGAGACCCAGTACTTC. Translation gives CASSYSPGVETQYF.

This chain links TRBV27 with TRBJ1-2; D is perhaps TRBD1 (5 bases). CDR1 is MNHEY and CDR2 is SMNVEV in the germline V gene (reference sequence). Trimming shortened V by 8 bases and J by 3 bases, and 19 bases separated the two germline ends. The length of the CDR3 is 15 residues. The CDR3 protein is CASRLGFSRDYGYTF. DNA for the CDR3: TGTGCCAGCCGTCTCGGGTTCAGCAGGGACTATGGCTACACCTTC.

Only a few counts were recorded for this clonotype. One end of the junction does not line up with germline, which may come from a read error. The chain joins TRBV18 to TRBJ1-1, with 7 bases identical to TRBD1. The CDR3 is 11 residues long. CDR1 and CDR2 from the germline V gene are KGHSH and LQKENI. This CDR3 is CASSSSWTGDF. CDR3 DNA: TGTGCCAGCTCATCATCTTGGACAGGAGACTTT.

The sample holds many counts of this clonotype. The genes are TRBV7-2 and TRBJ2-3; D gene unclear. This CDR3 has 13 amino acids. Per the germline V gene, CDR1 is SGHTA and CDR2 is FQGNSA. Trimming took 3 bases from V and 4 from J, leaving 8 bases between them. This chain's CDR3 is CASSFRLADTQYF. The CDR3 DNA reads TGTGCCAGCAGCTTTCGTTTGGCAGATACGCAGTATTTT.

This clonotype was recorded many times. This chain links TRBV12-3 or TRBV12-4 with TRBJ2-3; the D is unclear. V shed 3 bases and J shed 2 bases, with 6 bases lying between them. CDR3 size: 13 residues. The CDR3 protein is CASSFSLTDTQYF. The DNA of the CDR3 is TGTGCCAGCAGTTTCAGCCTCACAGATACGCAGTATTTT.

V gene TRBV30 combines with J gene TRBJ2-7; the match to TRBD2 covers 8 bases. The CDR3 spans 13 residues. Trimming at V came to 8 bases and at J to 12 bases, leaving 18 bases not matched to a gene. The germline V gene encodes CDR1 GTSNPN and CDR2 SVGIG (reference sequence). The CDR3 region is CARLDGAGEPPYF. The CDR3 coding sequence is TGTGCCCGGTTGGATGGAGCGGGAGAACCTCCGTACTTC.

The chain has TRBV12-3 or TRBV12-4 and TRBJ2-7; TRBD2 is a possible D gene (7 bases). CDR3 size: 16 residues. V dropped 0 bases and J dropped 1 base, with 13 bases sitting between them. Here the CDR3 reads CASSLAGGLASYEQYF. The CDR3 bases are TGTGCCAGCAGTTTAGCGGGGGGGCTGGCTTCCTACGAGCAGTACTTC.

This clonotype appeared a single time. The genes are TRBV7-4 and TRBJ2-7; D is ambiguous. CDR1 is SGHVT and CDR2 is SQSDAQ in the germline V gene. The CDR3 is made up of 11 amino acids. The V end was cut by 8 bases, the J end by 4 bases, with 9 bases between. The CDR3 bases are TGTGCCAGCGAAAAGGGATACGAGCAGTACTTC. This translates into CASEKGYEQYF.

The chain combines TRBV19 with TRBJ2-7; D is uncertain. The CDR3 spans 15 residues. Trimming took 1 base from V and 3 from J, leaving 13 bases between them. In germline, CDR1 is LNHDA, CDR2 SQIVND (reference sequence). As DNA, the CDR3 is TGTGCCAGTAGTATAGGCGCAGGTTTCAACTACGAGCAGTACTTC. This sequence encodes CASSIGAGFNYEQYF.

Comment on this clonotype: An end of the junction differs from the germline gene, which may be a read error. The chain couples TRBV19 to TRBJ2-5, with 7 bases identical to TRBD2. CDR3 length: 18 amino acids. Germline CDR1 reads LNHDA; CDR2 reads SQIVND (reference sequence). CDR3 nucleotides: TGTGCCAGTAGTAGCGGCCAAGTAAGGGGACTATTGGGAGAGATCCAGTACTTC. Translated: CASSSGQVRGLLGEIQYF.

The rearrangement links TRBV6-8 to TRBJ2-1; D remains unclear. The length of the CDR3 is 13 residues. The V gene lost 8 bases and the J gene lost 8 bases, with 16 bases spanning the gap. Germline CDR1 is MNHGY and CDR2 is SAAAGT. CDR3 bases: TGTGCCAGCCCCTCGGCGACGGTCCATGAGCAGTTCTTC. It codes for CASPSATVHEQFF.

The sample holds a few counts of this clonotype. The chain combines TRBV29-1 with TRBJ1-2; D gene ambiguous. Per the germline V gene, CDR1 is SQVTM and CDR2 is ANQGSEA. The CDR3 length is 14 residues. V lost 5 bases and J 4 bases, leaving 17 bases between the germline ends. CDR3 in amino acids: CSVPAPVPSYGYTF. In DNA form, the CDR3 reads TGCAGCGTTCCCGCGCCTGTGCCTAGCTATGGCTACACCTTC.